This TCR beta chain was found in a study of cytomegalovirus exposure and HLA in healthy donors. Notes on the study in general: Being indistinguishable, some V segments were excluded, TRBV6-2 and TRBV6-3 among them. Prediction of most subjects' HLA-A and HLA-B alleles by TCR beta sequences was reportedly accurate. Analysis performed later found more than 15,000 TCR beta sequences associated with HLA alleles at 0.05 false discovery rate.

The CDR3 extends over 13 amino acids. Germline CDR1 reads SGHRS; CDR2 reads YFSETQ. The ends were cut back, 7 bases at V and 1 base at J, with 12 bases in the middle. The study ran its PCR with 60 Vbeta and 13 Jbeta primers. Per the original data handling: Approximately 73 million unique TCR beta chains, roughly 11 million shared, were counted in a later analysis. Here immunoSEQ multiplex PCR was the method, and the copy in TCRdb shows in-frame clones only, minus some. V and J calls and clone size follow that table, whereas D and trimming were derived from the DNA. The sample has fewer than 130,000 clones, about 79% seen once. To note about this clone: Antigen specificity is unknown. At the DNA level, this CDR3 is encoded by other sequences in the same sample as well.

Specimen: PBMCs. The V and J genes are TRBV5-1 and TRBJ2-7; D might be TRBD1 (6 bases). The receptor was isolated from a man aged 50-60 years in good health and CMV-seropositive. This chain's CDR3 is CASSRTASYEQYF. The CDR3 region has the DNA TGCGCCAGCTCCCGGACAGCATCCTACGAGCAGTACTTC.